What follows is one TCR beta chain and its context. This clone came up a few times. Its antigen has not been determined. No quality values exist for individual bases; no much larger clone is one base distant. The sample is drawn from a study of blood T cell repertoires in COVID-19 (TCRdb year 2020). About the investigation overall: Samples from collaborators originated in the United States, Italy and Spain and spanned both the acute and convalescent phases of COVID-19. Deeply sampled blood TCRbeta repertoires from subjects exposed to, actively infected with, or recovered from COVID-19 were included in the dataset. A freely available public database, intended as a resource for researchers studying the immune response to SARS-CoV-2, is where the repertoires were released. Where available, HLA class I and class II types were obtained from metadata supplied by the sample provider rather than from assay-based typing. The samples were drawn from the first 160 participants of the ongoing ImmuneRACE study and from 1,254 subjects provided by 6 global collaborators. The prospective study material was composed of cDNA or gDNA derived from T cells, B-cell-depleted T cells, or PBMCs. A de-identified subject ID, COVID-19 status, age in years and sex were almost always included in the sample metadata. Results and caveats for the whole study, not just this receptor: How much clinical and demographic metadata was included differed by source and by participant, and the metadata was provided uncurated.

Each collaborating institution followed its own protocols to collect whole blood in K2EDTA tubes. Collaborator samples were shipped for TCRbeta analysis as frozen whole blood, isolated PBMCs, or DNA extracted from either sample type. TCRbeta CDR3 regions were amplified from genomic DNA using the immunoSEQ Assay, a bias-controlled multiplex PCR. The authors' analysis ran thus. Within the assay, amplification of reference gene primers was used to estimate how many nucleated cells each sample contained. Sequence reads were collapsed and filtered to measure the absolute abundance of every unique TCRbeta CDR3 rearrangement. For each sample, productive Simpson clonality was calculated by taking the square root of Simpson's diversity index across productive rearrangements. TCRdb re-hosts the immuneACCESS table, in-frame sequences only. Its copies lack some clones; in the studies checked, an unresolved V gene accounts for under half of them, and the cause for the rest is not known. That table is the source of V, J and clone size, and D and trimming were worked out from the DNA. This sample gives around 180,000 clones in total; around two thirds of them show up just once. The top ten clones comprise 3% of the sample.

Taken from cysteine to phenylalanine, the CDR3 has 15 residues. Here the CDR3 DNA is all that survives: 45 bases in frame from base 1. For this chain, trimming is 4 bases at the V end and 5 bases at the J end, and the number of junction bases without a gene match is 5. The germline V gene (reference sequence) sets CDR1 to LNHDA and CDR2 to SQIVND. The sample comprised peripheral blood. This receptor chain uses TRBV19 and TRBJ2-1; 10 bases in between match TRBD2. This TCR derives from a woman older than 75 with acute or convalescent COVID-19. The CDR3 protein: CASSTGLAVDNEQFF. The sequenced DNA: TGTGCCAGTAGTACCGGACTAGCGGTGGACAATGAGCAGTTCTTC.